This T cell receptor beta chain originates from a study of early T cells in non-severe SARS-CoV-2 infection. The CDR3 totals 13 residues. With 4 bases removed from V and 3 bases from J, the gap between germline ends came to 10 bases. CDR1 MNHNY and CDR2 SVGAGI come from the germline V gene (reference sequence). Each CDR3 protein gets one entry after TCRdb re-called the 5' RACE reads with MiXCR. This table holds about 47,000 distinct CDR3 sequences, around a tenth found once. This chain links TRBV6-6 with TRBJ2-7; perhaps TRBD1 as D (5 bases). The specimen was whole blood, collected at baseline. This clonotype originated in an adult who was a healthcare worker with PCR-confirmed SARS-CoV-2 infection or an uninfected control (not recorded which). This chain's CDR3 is CASSFDSLYEQYF. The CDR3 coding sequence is TGTGCCAGCAGTTTTGACAGCCTCTACGAGCAGTACTTC.